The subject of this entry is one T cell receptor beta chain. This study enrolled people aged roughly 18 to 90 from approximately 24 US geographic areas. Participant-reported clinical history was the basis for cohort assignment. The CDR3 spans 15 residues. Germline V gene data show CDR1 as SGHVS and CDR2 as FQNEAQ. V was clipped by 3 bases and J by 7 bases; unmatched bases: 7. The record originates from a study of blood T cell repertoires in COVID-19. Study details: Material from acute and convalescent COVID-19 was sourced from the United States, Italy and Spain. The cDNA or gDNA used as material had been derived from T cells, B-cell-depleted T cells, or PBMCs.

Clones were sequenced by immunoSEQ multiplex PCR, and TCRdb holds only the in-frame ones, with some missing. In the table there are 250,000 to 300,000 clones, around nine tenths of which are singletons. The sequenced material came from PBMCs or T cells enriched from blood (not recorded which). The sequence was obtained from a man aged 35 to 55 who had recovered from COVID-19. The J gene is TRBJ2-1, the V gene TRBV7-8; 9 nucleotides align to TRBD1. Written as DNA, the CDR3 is TGTGCCAGCAGCTTTACCGGGACAGGGTTAAATGAGCAGTTCTTC. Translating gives CASSFTGTGLNEQFF.